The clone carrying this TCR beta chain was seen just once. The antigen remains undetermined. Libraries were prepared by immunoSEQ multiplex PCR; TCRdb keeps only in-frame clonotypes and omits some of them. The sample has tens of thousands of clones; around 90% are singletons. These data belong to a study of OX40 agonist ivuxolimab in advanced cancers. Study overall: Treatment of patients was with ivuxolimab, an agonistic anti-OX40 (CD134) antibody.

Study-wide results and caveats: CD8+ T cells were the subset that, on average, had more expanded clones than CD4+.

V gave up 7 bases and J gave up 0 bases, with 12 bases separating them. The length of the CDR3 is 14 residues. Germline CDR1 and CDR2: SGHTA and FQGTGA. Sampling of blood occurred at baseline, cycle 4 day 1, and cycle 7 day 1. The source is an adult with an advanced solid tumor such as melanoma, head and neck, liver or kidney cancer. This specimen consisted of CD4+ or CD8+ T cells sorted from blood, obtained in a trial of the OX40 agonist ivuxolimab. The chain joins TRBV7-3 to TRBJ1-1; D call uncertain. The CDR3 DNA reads TGTGCCAGCATCCAACAGCCAATGAACACTGAAGCTTTCTTT. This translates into CASIQQPMNTEAFF.